The entry below describes one TCR beta chain. CDR3 size: 15 residues. Using immunoSEQ multiplex PCR, the repertoire was profiled, and TCRdb retains in-frame clones only, with some absent. The sample shows 25,000 to 30,000 clones, 85% to 95% of them seen only once. This entry comes from a study of chemoradiotherapy in HPV16-positive cancers. This chain joins TRBV21-1 and TRBJ2-7. TRBV21-1 is reported as a pseudogene. Material: blood, obtained from a patient who underwent chemoradiotherapy. This TCR was recovered from a human donor with HPV-associated anogenital cancer. CDR3 region: CASSKEYANSYEQYF. In DNA, the CDR3 is TGTGCCAGCAGCAAAGAATACGCCAACTCCTACGAGCAGTACTTC.